This entry lists 28 T cell receptor beta chains sequenced from one sample in a study of post-analysis software for immune sequencing data. The study's findings and limits: Four or five TRBV segments were more frequent in patients than controls; TRBV5-6, TRBV5-1 and TRBV20-1 belonged to this group.

Antigen specificity for these receptors is unknown. Unique molecular identifiers featured in each of the TCR beta cDNA libraries. Using its own MiXCR run on the PCR reads, TCRdb lists one record per CDR3 protein. The sample lists under 200,000 distinct CDR3 sequences; 29% were seen once. Source material: blood. Receptor source: a girl aged 2-17 years with multiple sclerosis.

This chain links TRBV27 with TRBJ2-3, with 7 bases aligning to TRBD2. After removal of 5 bases from V and 0 bases from J, the junction contained 11 bases not matched to a gene. Germline values: CDR1 MNHEY, CDR2 SMNVEV (reference sequence). The CDR3 length is 17 residues. CDR3 in amino acids: CASSPRATSTSTDTQYF. In nucleotides, the CDR3 is TGTGCCAGCAGTCCTAGGGCGACTAGCACGAGCACAGATACGCAGTATTTT.

There are a few counts of this clonotype. The chain is built from TRBV20-1 and TRBJ1-1, with TRBD1 identical over 7 bases. The CDR3 is 15 amino acids. With 6 bases clipped from V and 2 bases from J, the junction kept 12 bases outside the gene matches. The germline V gene encodes CDR1 DFQATT and CDR2 SNEGSKA (reference sequence). The CDR3 bases are TGCAGTGCACCGCCCCCCCGACAGGGAAACACTGAAGCTTTCTTT. Residues: CSAPPPRQGNTEAFF.

This clonotype was detected only a few times. A much larger clone differs from this one at a single base, so this may be a read error. This chain joins TRBV5-1 and TRBJ2-4, with 8 bases identical to TRBD2. This CDR3 has 13 residues. The V and J ends lost 4 bases and 15 bases, in that order; junction bases with no gene match: 12. Germline CDR1 and CDR2: SGHRS and YFSETQ. DNA of the CDR3: TGCGCCAGCAGCATAGCGGGACCGTACGAGCTGTACTTC. It specifies CASSIAGPYELYF. Supplemented by reference TRBV5-1 and TRBJ2-4, the full variable domain reads KAGVTQTPRYLIKTRGQQVTLSCSPISGHRSVSWYQQTPGQGLQFLFEYFSETQRNKGNFPGRFSGRQFSNSRSEMNVSTLELGDSALYLCASSIAGPYELYFGAGTRLSVL.

The genes are TRBV13 and TRBJ2-7; the D call may be TRBD1 or TRBD2 (5 bases each). The germline gives CDR1 PRHDT, CDR2 FYEKMQ (reference sequence). The CDR3 has 15 amino acids. Trimming took off 6 bases at V and 2 bases at J, with 17 bases between the two ends. CDR3 nucleotides: TGTGCCAGCAGAGAAGCCGGGACCGACACCTACGAGCAGTACTTC. It translates to CASREAGTDTYEQYF.

This clonotype was recorded many times. The J gene is TRBJ1-4, the V gene TRBV20-1; D remains ambiguous. Germline-derived CDR1 and CDR2 are DFQATT and SNEGSKA (reference sequence). The CDR3 is 12 amino acids. The CDR3 DNA reads as TGCAGCCCCTTCTCGGTCAATGAAAAACTGTTTTTT. Protein product: CSPFSVNEKLFF.

In this sample, this clonotype turned up many times. The chain has TRBV28 and TRBJ2-5; 7 bases are a match to TRBD1. Germline CDR1 and CDR2: MDHEN and SYDVKM. This CDR3 contains 16 residues. The trim removed 5 bases at V and 1 base at J, leaving 10 bases unmatched. The CDR3, as DNA: TGTGCCAGCAGTCCTGTAAGGGGGCGCGTCCAAGAGACCCAGTACTTC. As protein: CASSPVRGRVQETQYF.

Many counts were recorded for this clonotype. CDR3 sequence: CASSLAGTGGEQFF. The CDR3 DNA is TGCGCCAGCAGCTTGGCGGGGACAGGGGGTGAGCAGTTCTTC. The chain has TRBV5-1 and TRBJ2-1; 11 bases align to TRBD1. V trimming: 0 bases; J trimming: 9 bases; junction bases outside the gene matches: 2. CDR1 is SGHRS, CDR2 YFSETQ, per germline. The CDR3 runs 14 residues.

The genes are TRBV21-1 and TRBJ1-1; TRBD1, the table's D call, lacks a check against the DNA. TRBV21-1 is a known pseudogene. CDR3 size: 14 residues. Here the CDR3 DNA reads TGTGCCAGCAGCAATGTCCGAAGGCGGACTGAAGCTTTCTTT. Its translation is CASSNVRRRTEAFF.

Worth noting for this clonotype: Given a much more abundant clone one base away, this may be a read error. CDR3 protein: CASSLGTSGKNEQFF. CDR3 DNA sequence: TGTGCCAGCAGTTTGGGGACTAGCGGGAAAAATGAGCAGTTCTTC. The gene calls are TRBV28 and TRBJ2-1; 13 nucleotides match TRBD2. J gave up 7 bases and V 3 bases, and 3 bases lay outside the gene matches. Germline V gene sequence: CDR1 MDHEN, CDR2 SYDVKM. The CDR3 has 15 residues.

As regards this clonotype: At one boundary the junction diverges from the germline segment, which might be a read error. J is TRBJ2-3 and V is TRBV12-3 or TRBV12-4; D call uncertain. The CDR3 has 15 residues. The CDR3 coding sequence is TGTGCCAGCACCCTATACGGCAGTATAACAGATGCGCAGTATTTT. This gives the protein CASTLYGSITDAQYF.

In its sample, this clonotype was seen a few times. The chain joins TRBV6-6 to TRBJ1-2, with TRBD1 matching over 7 bases. The CDR3 is 14 residues long. CDR1 and CDR2 (germline): MNHNY, SVGAGI (reference sequence). V shed 6 bases and J 4 bases; nucleotides not matched to a gene: 8. For the CDR3, the DNA is TGTGCCAGCAGAACAGGGGTCGGGGCCTATGGCTACACCTTC. This encodes CASRTGVGAYGYTF.

This clonotype was observed a few times. The V call is TRBV3-1, the J call TRBJ2-7, with unresolved D. Germline V lookup: CDR1 LGHDT, CDR2 YNNKEL (reference sequence). Trimming cost V 2 bases and J 9 bases, with 14 bases left between them. The CDR3 consists of 13 residues. The CDR3 region is CASSQSGPERQYF. CDR3 coding DNA: TGTGCCAGCAGCCAATCTGGGCCAGAAAGGCAGTACTTC.

The rearrangement uses TRBV11-2 and TRBJ2-1; 11 bases fit TRBD2. Germline V gene data show CDR1 as SGHAT and CDR2 as FQNNGV. The CDR3 covers 15 residues. Losses at the gene ends were 4 bases for V and 9 bases for J; bases not matched to a gene: 8. Here the CDR3 DNA reads TGTGCCAGCAGCTCGGATAGCGGGAGGGACAGTGAGCAGTTCTTC. Its protein is CASSSDSGRDSEQFF.

The V and J genes are TRBV10-2 and TRBJ2-1, with 16 bases lining up with TRBD2. Germline loops: CDR1 WSHSY, CDR2 SAAADI. V lost 6 bases to trimming and J lost 8 bases; unmatched junction nucleotides: 1. The CDR3 is made up of 14 amino acids. CDR3 coding DNA: TGCGCCAGCAGGGGACTAGCGGGAGGGCATGAGCAGTTCTTC. Its protein product is CASRGLAGGHEQFF.

This clonotype turned up a few times. Just one base apart from a much larger clone, this may be a read error. The chain carries TRBV6-4 and TRBJ2-1, with 10 positions matching TRBD2. V trimming: 5 bases; J trimming: 4 bases; junction bases outside the gene matches: 8. There are 16 residues in the CDR3. Per germline, CDR1 MRHNA and CDR2 SNTAGT. The CDR3 loop is CASSPSGRGGYNEQFF. CDR3 bases: TGTGCCAGCAGTCCTAGCGGGAGAGGGGGATACAATGAGCAGTTCTTC.

This clonotype was observed a few times. The chain joins TRBV6-5 to TRBJ2-3, with a tentative D call TRBD2 (5 bases). Trimming removed 5 bases from V and 0 bases from J, with 15 bases in between. CDR1 and CDR2 (germline): MNHEY, SVGAGI. The length of the CDR3 is 16 residues. In DNA form, the CDR3 reads TGTGCCAGCAGTCCCCTCCGGGGAACAAGCACAGATACGCAGTATTTT. Its translation: CASSPLRGTSTDTQYF.

This clonotype was counted at least ten times. The chain has TRBV20-1 and TRBJ1-5, with TRBD1 identical over 10 bases. CDR3 length equals 16 residues. Trimming at V came to 0 bases and at J to 6 bases, leaving 8 bases not matched to a gene. Germline V gene sequence: CDR1 DFQATT, CDR2 SNEGSKA (reference sequence). The CDR3 sequence: CSARDIAGQGGQPQHF. The CDR3 DNA reads TGCAGTGCTAGAGACATAGCCGGACAGGGGGGTCAGCCCCAGCATTTT.

As to this clonotype: A much bigger clone sits one base away, suggesting this may be a read error. The rearrangement links TRBV5-1 to TRBJ2-1, with a weak D call TRBD1 (5 bases). CDR1 and CDR2 (germline): SGHRS, YFSETQ. The CDR3 sequence is 16 residues long. The CDR3 DNA sequence: TGCGCCAGCAGCAGCCAGGGTGGAAGCTCCTGCAATGAGCAGTTCTTC. It encodes CASSSQGGSSCNEQFF.

The V call is TRBV30, the J call TRBJ2-1; 8 bases are a match to TRBD2. The J segment lost 4 bases and the V segment lost 1 base, leaving 12 bases of the junction unmatched. The CDR3 is made up of 17 amino acids. Germline CDR1 GTSNPN, CDR2 SVGIG (reference sequence). CDR3: CAWSGGGISPFYNEQFF. The CDR3 DNA reads as TGTGCCTGGAGTGGCGGGGGGATAAGTCCCTTTTACAATGAGCAGTTCTTC.

Ten or more counts support this clonotype. The V and J genes are TRBV6-2 or TRBV6-3 and TRBJ2-6; D perhaps matches TRBD1 (6 bases). In germline, CDR1 is MNHEY, CDR2 SVGEGT. V dropped 4 bases and J dropped 1 base, with 14 bases sitting between them. The CDR3 contains 17 residues. Here the CDR3 DNA reads TGTGCCAGCAGTTCCCCGATGAGGGGGTCTGGGGCCAACGTCCTGACTTTC. Translation: CASSSPMRGSGANVLTF.

V is TRBV12-3 or TRBV12-4 and J is TRBJ1-2; D unresolved. The germline V and J ends were trimmed by 8 bases and 5 bases, with 15 bases remaining between them. The CDR3 runs 13 residues. The CDR3 DNA is TGTGCCAGCCGTGTGGGGTTCGCATATGGCTACACCTTC. Encoded protein: CASRVGFAYGYTF.

The V and J genes are TRBV12-3 or TRBV12-4 and TRBJ1-1, with D possibly TRBD1 on 6 matching bases. This CDR3 is built from 15 residues. Trimming took 3 bases from V and 0 from J, leaving 11 bases between them. The CDR3 DNA reads TGTGCCAGCAGTTTTGAAGGACAGCTGAACACTGAAGCTTTCTTT. This gives the protein CASSFEGQLNTEAFF.

This rearrangement joins TRBV6-2 or TRBV6-3 to TRBJ1-5; D gene unclear. Germline V CDR1 and CDR2: MNHEY, SVGEGT. The CDR3 length is 14 residues. Trimming removed 6 bases at V and 2 bases at J, with 11 bases between. The CDR3: CASRDPGGNQPQHF. Written as DNA, the CDR3 is TGTGCCAGCAGGGACCCCGGTGGCAATCAGCCCCAGCATTTT.

This clonotype has only a few counts. V and J are TRBV2 and TRBJ1-1, with no clear D. In germline, CDR1 is SNHLY, CDR2 FYNNEI. This CDR3 spans 9 amino acids. V gave up 7 bases and J gave up 11 bases, with 8 bases separating them. The CDR3 spells CASKVVAFF. CDR3 nucleotides: TGTGCCAGCAAGGTCGTGGCTTTCTTT.

This clonotype was seen at least ten times. The rearrangement uses TRBV29-1 and TRBJ2-3, with TRBD2 as a possible D gene (5 bases). Trimming cost V 5 bases and J 3 bases, with 9 bases left between them. The CDR3 contains 12 residues. CDR1 and CDR2 from the germline V gene are SQVTM and ANQGSEA. The DNA for the CDR3 is TGCAGCGTTAGCGGCTCGACAGATACGCAGTATTTT. Translated, it gives CSVSGSTDTQYF.

Regarding this clonotype: This sequence may be a read error, since a much larger clone differs from it by one base. The rearrangement joins TRBV7-7 to TRBJ2-1; D is ambiguous. This CDR3 region has 14 residues. CDR1 is SSHAT and CDR2 is FNYEAQ in the germline V gene (reference sequence). Trimming removed 1 base from V and 3 bases from J, with 7 bases in between. The CDR3 DNA reads TGTGCCAGCAGCTTAGGACCGGGCTACAATGAGCAGTTCTTC. This sequence encodes CASSLGPGYNEQFF.

On this clonotype: Being one base from a much bigger clone, this may be a read error. This rearrangement joins TRBV7-9 to TRBJ2-5; D is unclear. The J call may be in error: the DNA end matches TRBJ2-7 better. Per germline, CDR1 SEHNR and CDR2 FQNEAQ (reference sequence). This CDR3 comprises 13 residues. The CDR3 reads CASSPSTRSEQYF. CDR3 nucleotide sequence: TGTGCCAGCAGCCCCTCGACCCGGAGCGAGCAGTACTTC.

This clonotype was counted many times. CDR3 sequence: CASSTTGNSYNEQFF. The CDR3 DNA is TGTGCCAGCAGCACTACAGGAAACTCCTACAATGAGCAGTTCTTC. The chain combines TRBV12-3 or TRBV12-4 with TRBJ2-1; tentative D call: TRBD1 (5 bases). The V gene lost 6 bases and the J gene lost 0 bases, with 12 bases spanning the gap. This CDR3 spans 15 amino acids.